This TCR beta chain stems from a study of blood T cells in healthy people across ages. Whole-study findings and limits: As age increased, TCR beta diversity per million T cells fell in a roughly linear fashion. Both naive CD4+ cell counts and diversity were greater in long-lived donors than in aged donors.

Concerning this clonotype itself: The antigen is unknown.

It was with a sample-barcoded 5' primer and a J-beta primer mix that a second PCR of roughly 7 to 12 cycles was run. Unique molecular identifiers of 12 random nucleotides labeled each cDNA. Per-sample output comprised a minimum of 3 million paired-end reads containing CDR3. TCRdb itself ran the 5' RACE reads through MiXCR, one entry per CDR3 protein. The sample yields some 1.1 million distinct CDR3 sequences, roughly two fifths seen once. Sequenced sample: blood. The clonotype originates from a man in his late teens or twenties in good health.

CDR3 nucleotide sequence: TGTGCCAGCAGCTTAAGTTCGGGCAGCGGGAGAGGCTACACCTTC. This translates into CASSLSSGSGRGYTF. The gene calls are TRBV7-2 and TRBJ1-2, with D hard to call. V shed 2 bases and J shed 8 bases, with 18 bases lying between them. Germline CDR1 reads SGHTA; CDR2 reads FQGNSA. This CDR3 is 15 amino acids long.